These 32 T cell receptor beta chains were all obtained from the same sample, sequenced in a study of cytomegalovirus exposure and HLA in healthy donors. Primers: 60 Vbeta forward and 13 Jbeta reverse. Using immunoSEQ multiplex PCR, the repertoire was profiled, and TCRdb retains in-frame clones only, with some absent. There are some 160,000 clones in the sample; roughly 82% occur only once, and approximately 6.5% lies in the top ten. Sequenced material: PBMCs. The receptors come from a man in his forties or fifties in good health and CMV-seropositive.

In this sample, this clone turned up once. V and J are TRBV7-8 and TRBJ2-5; TRBD2 might be the D (5 bases). This CDR3 contains 14 residues. V shed 5 bases and J shed 3 bases, with 13 bases lying between them. CDR1 SGHVS and CDR2 FQNEAQ come from the germline V gene. CDR3 coding DNA: TGTGCCAGCAGCCTCCTCTGGCGGGAAGAGACCCAGTACTTC. Amino acid sequence: CASSLLWREETQYF.

V is TRBV7-8 and J is TRBJ2-1, with TRBD2 matching over 8 bases. Germline CDR1 reads SGHVS; CDR2 reads FQNEAQ. The CDR3 is 14 amino acids. V lost 1 base to trimming and J lost 8 bases; unmatched junction nucleotides: 4. CDR3 DNA: TGTGCCAGCAGCTTAGGGGGGACTAGTCATGAGCAGTTCTTC. Residues: CASSLGGTSHEQFF.

V gene TRBV2 combines with J gene TRBJ2-7, with TRBD1 identical over 8 bases. V was pared by 4 bases and J by 6 bases, with 2 bases of the junction left unmatched. The CDR3 runs to 12 residues. Germline CDR1 SNHLY, CDR2 FYNNEI. CDR3 sequence (DNA): TGTGCCAGCAGTGGAGGGACAGGCGAGCAGTACGTC. This sequence encodes CASSGGTGEQYV.

The chain links TRBV11-3 to TRBJ2-1, with D perhaps matching TRBD2 (6 bases). This CDR3 region has 18 residues. Germline CDR1 and CDR2: SGHNT and YENEEA. The ends were cut back, 0 bases at V and 5 bases at J, with 20 bases in the middle. The CDR3 region is CASSLDFGGTTGNNEQFF. In DNA form, the CDR3 reads TGTGCCAGCAGCTTAGATTTTGGGGGGACCACCGGGAACAATGAGCAGTTCTTC.

J is TRBJ2-1 and V is TRBV15; possible D gene TRBD2, 5 bases. This CDR3 has 15 amino acids. The V gene lost 1 base and the J gene lost 2 bases, with 9 bases spanning the gap. The germline CDR1 and CDR2 sequences are LNHNV and YYDKDF (reference sequence). In nucleotides, the CDR3 is TGTGCCACCAGCAGAGGAGGGCCGGCCTACAATGAGCAGTTCTTC. Translating it yields CATSRGGPAYNEQFF.

V and J are TRBV6-4 and TRBJ2-7; tentative D call: TRBD2 (5 bases). Germline CDR1 reads MRHNA; CDR2 reads SNTAGT. V lost 7 bases and J lost 8, with 12 bases in between. CDR3 size: 11 residues. DNA of the CDR3: TGTGCCAGCACCAAGGGAGCCAAGCAGTACTTC. Amino acids: CASTKGAKQYF.

This clone occurred a few times. The rearrangement links TRBV19 to TRBJ2-3, with TRBD1 matching 7 bases. V lost 7 bases to trimming and J lost 4 bases; unmatched junction nucleotides: 5. CDR3 size: 13 residues. The germline gives CDR1 LNHDA, CDR2 SQIVND (reference sequence). Here the CDR3 DNA reads TGTGCCAGTACAGGGGGAGAACCAGATACGCAGTATTTT. Amino acid sequence: CASTGGEPDTQYF.

This chain's CDR3 is CASSPPTGLNTEAFF. CDR3 sequence (DNA): TGTGCCAGCAGCCCGCCGACAGGGTTGAACACTGAAGCTTTCTTT. The chain couples TRBV5-6 to TRBJ1-1, with TRBD1 matching over 7 bases. Looked up from germline, CDR1 is SGHDT and CDR2 is YYEEEE. V trimming: 4 bases; J trimming: 0 bases; junction bases outside the gene matches: 6. The CDR3 sequence is 15 residues long.

This chain uses TRBV15 with TRBJ2-7, with 7 bases that match TRBD1. Unmatched junction bases numbered 9, after V lost 3 bases and J lost 4 bases. CDR3 length: 15 amino acids. From germline, CDR1 is LNHNV and CDR2 YYDKDF (reference sequence). CDR3 region: CATSRDPGTEYEQYF. In DNA form, the CDR3 reads TGTGCCACCAGCAGGGACCCCGGGACAGAATACGAGCAGTACTTC. Variable domain in full (rest from reference TRBV15 and TRBJ2-7): DAMVIQNPRYQVTQFGKPVTLSCSQTLNHNVMYWYQQKSSQAPKLLFHYYDKDFNNEADTPDNFQSRRPNTSFCFLDIRSPGLGDTAMYLCATSRDPGTEYEQYFGPGTRLTVT.

This chain connects TRBV25-1 to TRBJ2-7, with 8 bases identical to TRBD1. Germline V gene sequence: CDR1 MGHDK, CDR2 SYGVNS. The V segment lost 8 bases and the J segment 4 bases; nucleotides outside the gene matches: 7. CDR3 length equals 13 residues. CDR3 DNA sequence: TGTGCCAGCCTTGGACAGGGCCATTACGAGCAGTACTTC. It specifies CASLGQGHYEQYF.

This clone was counted many times. The rearrangement joins TRBV27 to TRBJ2-7, with TRBD1 identical over 9 bases. The CDR3 spans 17 residues. Per the germline V gene, CDR1 is MNHEY and CDR2 is SMNVEV (reference sequence). V gave up 5 bases and J gave up 0 bases; unmatched junction bases: 11. The CDR3 region is CASSGPKTGGSSYEQYV. Here the CDR3 DNA reads TGTGCCAGCAGTGGCCCCAAGACAGGGGGAAGCTCCTACGAGCAGTACGTC.

The J gene is TRBJ1-4, the V gene TRBV2, with D possibly matching TRBD1 (5 bases). The germline V gene encodes CDR1 SNHLY and CDR2 FYNNEI. V was trimmed by 6 bases and J by 8 bases, leaving 13 bases between them. The CDR3 consists of 13 residues. In nucleotides, the CDR3 is TGTGCCAGCAGGATCGGGGGTTGGGAAAAACTGTTTTTT. It is translated as CASRIGGWEKLFF.

For this clone: A read error may produce the germline difference seen at one junction end. The chain couples TRBV7-9 to TRBJ2-3, with 12 bases aligning to TRBD2. CDR3 length: 16 residues. Germline CDR1 reads SEHNR; CDR2 reads FQNEAQ (reference sequence). Here the CDR3 DNA reads TGTTCCAGCAGCTGGGGGTTCGGGACTAGCGGGGATACGCAGTATTTT. This gives the protein CSSSWGFGTSGDTQYF.

The chain combines TRBV5-1 with TRBJ2-2, with a possible D match to TRBD1 (5 bases). There are 14 residues in the CDR3. The ends were cut back, 5 bases at V and 5 bases at J, with 13 bases in the middle. Per the germline V gene, CDR1 is SGHRS and CDR2 is YFSETQ. The CDR3 loop is CASSSLGRTGELFF. Written as DNA, the CDR3 is TGCGCCAGCAGTTCCCTGGGGCGAACCGGGGAGCTGTTTTTT.

The genes are TRBV9 and TRBJ2-2, with 9 nucleotides matching TRBD2. Germline CDR1 is SGDLS and CDR2 is YYNGEE. The CDR3 contains 17 residues. J lost 2 bases, V lost 0 bases, and 5 bases had no gene match. This chain's CDR3 is CASSVGAGGVNTGELFF. The CDR3 region has the DNA TGTGCCAGCAGCGTAGGGGCGGGGGGGGTAAACACCGGGGAGCTGTTTTTT.

The chain links TRBV28 to TRBJ2-7; 14 positions match TRBD2. This CDR3 has 15 amino acids. Germline-derived CDR1 and CDR2 are MDHEN and SYDVKM. V shed 8 bases and J 1 base; nucleotides not matched to a gene: 4. The CDR3 nucleotides are TGTGCCAGCGGGACTAGCGGGAGAGGGTCCTACGAGCAGTACGTC. It codes for CASGTSGRGSYEQYV.

This clone has just a few counts. CDR3 DNA sequence: TGCGCCAGCAGCTGGACCGGGACAGGGGTAACAGATACGCAGTATTTT. It codes for CASSWTGTGVTDTQYF. The chain recombines TRBV5-1 with TRBJ2-3, with 10 bases aligning to TRBD1. The CDR3 is 16 residues long. Looked up from germline, CDR1 is SGHRS and CDR2 is YFSETQ. The junction had 7 bases not matched to a gene; V was cut back by 3 bases and J by 3 bases. The full variable domain, its missing parts supplied by reference TRBV5-1 and TRBJ2-3, is KAGVTQTPRYLIKTRGQQVTLSCSPISGHRSVSWYQQTPGQGLQFLFEYFSETQRNKGNFPGRFSGRQFSNSRSEMNVSTLELGDSALYLCASSWTGTGVTDTQYFGPGTRLTVL.

This chain joins TRBV5-1 and TRBJ1-1; 10 positions agree with TRBD1. CDR1 SGHRS and CDR2 YFSETQ come from the germline V gene. Germline trimming cut 7 bases from V and 5 bases from J; bases unmatched to any gene: 8. The CDR3 consists of 14 residues. This CDR3 is CASGPTGGATEAFF. In DNA form, the CDR3 reads TGCGCCAGCGGGCCGACAGGGGGCGCTACTGAAGCTTTCTTT.

The chain has TRBV5-4 and TRBJ2-7; 7 bases fit TRBD1. The V segment lost 2 bases and the J segment 2 bases; nucleotides outside the gene matches: 4. The CDR3 runs to 14 residues. In germline, CDR1 is SGHNT, CDR2 YYREEE (reference sequence). In DNA form, the CDR3 reads TGTGCCAGCAGCTTCTCCACAGGGGCCTACGAGCAGTACTTC. Its translation is CASSFSTGAYEQYF.

The V gene is TRBV5-1, the J gene TRBJ2-1; TRBD2 matches 7 bases. Germline V CDR1 and CDR2: SGHRS, YFSETQ. The CDR3 is made up of 13 amino acids. Trimming took 3 bases from V and 4 from J; bases not matched to a gene: 1. Written as DNA, the CDR3 is TGCGCCAGCAGCTGGGAGGGTTACAATGAGCAGTTCTTC. Amino acid sequence: CASSWEGYNEQFF.

The chain uses TRBV12-2 and TRBJ1-3; TRBD1 is the table's D call and was not checked against the DNA. TRBV12-2 is deemed a pseudogene. There are 16 residues in the CDR3. DNA of the CDR3: TGTGCAAGTCGCCAAATAACGATCACAGGGGAATACACCATATATTTT. Its translation: CASRQITITGEYTIYF.

This clone was seen a handful of times. The chain joins TRBV15 to TRBJ2-7; TRBD1 matches at 7 bases. The CDR3 is made up of 15 amino acids. J lost 3 bases, V lost 4 bases, and 9 bases had no gene match. CDR1 and CDR2 (germline): LNHNV, YYDKDF (reference sequence). The CDR3 DNA is TGTGCCACCAGCACCGGATTCGGACAGGTCTACGAGCAGTACGTC. Encoded protein: CATSTGFGQVYEQYV.

This chain uses TRBV2 with TRBJ1-2; D is uncertain. This CDR3 has 13 residues. The V end was cut by 5 bases, the J end by 0 bases, with 7 bases between. Germline loops: CDR1 SNHLY, CDR2 FYNNEI. CDR3 nucleotides: TGTGCCAGCAGTCGAGAGACTAACTATGGCTACACCTTC. It is translated as CASSRETNYGYTF.

On this clone itself: The same CDR3 also results from other DNA sequences found in this sample. The chain joins TRBV6-1 to TRBJ1-3, with D unclear. The CDR3 contains 16 residues. V was trimmed by 0 bases and J by 0 bases, leaving 9 bases between them. Looked up from germline, CDR1 is MNHNS and CDR2 is SASEGT. DNA of the CDR3: TGTGCCAGCAGTGAAGCGTCACAGCTCTCTGGAAACACCATATATTTT. This encodes CASSEASQLSGNTIYF.

Only one count was recorded for this clone. The chain couples TRBV6-1 to TRBJ1-1; no clear D gene. CDR1 is MNHNS, CDR2 SASEGT, per germline. This CDR3 comprises 13 residues. V shed 3 bases and J shed 0 bases, with 5 bases lying between them. In nucleotides, the CDR3 is TGTGCCAGCAGTGATCGGGTGAACACTGAAGCTTTCTTT. Its protein product is CASSDRVNTEAFF.

This clone was seen a handful of times. The chain has TRBV5-6 and TRBJ2-5, with a weak D call TRBD2 (5 bases). CDR3 length: 13 amino acids. V lost 1 base and J 5 bases, leaving 9 bases between the germline ends. Germline V gene lookup returns CDR1 SGHDT and CDR2 YYEEEE. CDR3 residues: CASSLFSGETQYF. CDR3 sequence (DNA): TGTGCCAGCAGCTTGTTTTCGGGGGAGACCCAGTACTTC.

The chain recombines TRBV5-1 with TRBJ2-1, with 14 bases lining up with TRBD2. V dropped 2 bases and J dropped 2; count of bases not matched to a gene: 3. Germline-derived CDR1 and CDR2 are SGHRS and YFSETQ. This CDR3 comprises 17 residues. CDR3 bases: TGCGCCAGCAGCTTCGGACTAGCGGGAGGTGCCTACAATGAGCAGTTCTTC. Translated: CASSFGLAGGAYNEQFF.

The gene calls are TRBV19 and TRBJ1-2; no reliable D call. CDR1 LNHDA and CDR2 SQIVND come from the germline V gene (reference sequence). The V end was cut by 3 bases, the J end by 0 bases, with 11 bases between. The CDR3 consists of 15 residues. CDR3 bases: TGTGCCAGTAGTATCCCGGGGAGATCTAACTATGGCTACACCTTC. Protein sequence: CASSIPGRSNYGYTF.

The chain uses TRBV14 and TRBJ2-5, with TRBD2 matching over 9 bases. V was pared by 1 base and J by 7 bases, with 34 bases of the junction left unmatched. This CDR3 is 24 amino acids long. The germline CDR1 and CDR2 sequences are SGHDN and FVKESK. CDR3 region: CASSQGGGQVSRGLLAGPWGTQYF. Here the CDR3 DNA reads TGTGCCAGCAGCCAAGGAGGGGGACAAGTTTCCCGAGGCCTTCTAGCGGGGCCATGGGGGACCCAGTACTTC. The full variable domain, its missing parts supplied by reference TRBV14 and TRBJ2-5, is EAGVTQFPSHSVIEKGQTVTLRCDPISGHDNLYWYRRVMGKEIKFLLHFVKESKQDESGMPNNRFLAERTGGTYSTLKVQPAELEDSGVYFCASSQGGGQVSRGLLAGPWGTQYFGPGTRLLVL.

The chain has TRBV19 and TRBJ2-4; the match to TRBD2 covers 15 bases. Germline assignment: CDR1 LNHDA and CDR2 SQIVND (reference sequence). The CDR3 contains 17 residues. J was trimmed by 0 bases and V by 11 bases; bases with no gene match: 8. The CDR3 nucleotides read TGTGCCTCAAGAGGACTAGCGGGGGGGGTAGCCAAAAACATTCAGTACTTC. Translated, it gives CASRGLAGGVAKNIQYF.

The rearrangement links TRBV6-6 to TRBJ1-2; D gene unclear. V was trimmed by 4 bases and J by 4 bases, leaving 10 bases between them. This CDR3 has 13 amino acids. Germline V gene data show CDR1 as MNHNY and CDR2 as SVGAGI (reference sequence). CDR3 in DNA: TGTGCCAGCAGTTTAACAGAAATCTATGGCTACACCTTC. Translating gives CASSLTEIYGYTF.

The chain links TRBV10-3 to TRBJ1-1; 7 nucleotides line up with TRBD1. This CDR3 is 15 amino acids long. Looked up from germline, CDR1 is ENHRY and CDR2 is SYGVKD. The V and J ends lost 3 bases and 0 bases, in that order; junction bases with no gene match: 4. The CDR3 here is CAISDERGLNTEAFF. CDR3 coding DNA: TGTGCCATCAGTGATGAGAGGGGGCTGAACACTGAAGCTTTCTTT.